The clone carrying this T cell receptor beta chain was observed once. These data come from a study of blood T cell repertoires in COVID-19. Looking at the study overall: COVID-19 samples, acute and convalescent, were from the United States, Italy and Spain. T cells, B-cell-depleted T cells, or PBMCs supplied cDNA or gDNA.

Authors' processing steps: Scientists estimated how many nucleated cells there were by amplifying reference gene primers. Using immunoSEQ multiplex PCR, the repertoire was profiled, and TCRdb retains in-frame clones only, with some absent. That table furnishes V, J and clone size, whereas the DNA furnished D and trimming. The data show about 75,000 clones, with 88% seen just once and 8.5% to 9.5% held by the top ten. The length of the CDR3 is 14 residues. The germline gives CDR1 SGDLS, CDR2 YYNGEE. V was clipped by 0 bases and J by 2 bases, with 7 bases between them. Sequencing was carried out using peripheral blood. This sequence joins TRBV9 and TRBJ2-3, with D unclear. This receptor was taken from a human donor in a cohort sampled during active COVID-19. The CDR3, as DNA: TGTGCCAGCAGCGTAGCCCAGAACACAGATACGCAGTATTTT. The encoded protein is CASSVAQNTDTQYF.